This TCR beta chain was retrieved from a study of cytomegalovirus exposure and HLA in healthy donors. Whole-study results and caveats: Later genetic work tied a missense DCLRE1C variant to beta-chain V and J trimming. According to an earlier analysis, most TCR beta V segments yielded productive rearrangements about 90% or about 30% of the time. Excluded: some indistinguishable V segments such as TRBV6-2 and TRBV6-3.

Remarks on this clone: Its antigen is undetermined.

Trimming stripped 0 bases from V and 4 bases from J, with 11 bases between. The germline V gene has CDR1 SGHDT and CDR2 YYEEEE. The CDR3 runs to 14 residues. Amplification used 60 Vbeta primers and 13 Jbeta primers. Study processing details: Later, 65 million to 90 million unique TCR beta chains were counted in an analysis, and roughly 11 million of them were shared. TCRdb keeps only in-frame clones here, not all; method: immunoSEQ multiplex PCR. V, J and clone size reflect that table, while D and trimming were determined from the DNA. Here the sample spans 150,000 to 200,000 clones, 75% being singletons.

The origin of this receptor is a man younger than 30 in good health and CMV-seropositive. Specimen: PBMCs. The gene calls are TRBV5-6 and TRBJ2-7; D remains ambiguous. CDR3 nucleotides: TGTGCCAGCAGCTTGGCCTCAGCTAGATACGAGCAGTACTTC. Its protein product is CASSLASARYEQYF.